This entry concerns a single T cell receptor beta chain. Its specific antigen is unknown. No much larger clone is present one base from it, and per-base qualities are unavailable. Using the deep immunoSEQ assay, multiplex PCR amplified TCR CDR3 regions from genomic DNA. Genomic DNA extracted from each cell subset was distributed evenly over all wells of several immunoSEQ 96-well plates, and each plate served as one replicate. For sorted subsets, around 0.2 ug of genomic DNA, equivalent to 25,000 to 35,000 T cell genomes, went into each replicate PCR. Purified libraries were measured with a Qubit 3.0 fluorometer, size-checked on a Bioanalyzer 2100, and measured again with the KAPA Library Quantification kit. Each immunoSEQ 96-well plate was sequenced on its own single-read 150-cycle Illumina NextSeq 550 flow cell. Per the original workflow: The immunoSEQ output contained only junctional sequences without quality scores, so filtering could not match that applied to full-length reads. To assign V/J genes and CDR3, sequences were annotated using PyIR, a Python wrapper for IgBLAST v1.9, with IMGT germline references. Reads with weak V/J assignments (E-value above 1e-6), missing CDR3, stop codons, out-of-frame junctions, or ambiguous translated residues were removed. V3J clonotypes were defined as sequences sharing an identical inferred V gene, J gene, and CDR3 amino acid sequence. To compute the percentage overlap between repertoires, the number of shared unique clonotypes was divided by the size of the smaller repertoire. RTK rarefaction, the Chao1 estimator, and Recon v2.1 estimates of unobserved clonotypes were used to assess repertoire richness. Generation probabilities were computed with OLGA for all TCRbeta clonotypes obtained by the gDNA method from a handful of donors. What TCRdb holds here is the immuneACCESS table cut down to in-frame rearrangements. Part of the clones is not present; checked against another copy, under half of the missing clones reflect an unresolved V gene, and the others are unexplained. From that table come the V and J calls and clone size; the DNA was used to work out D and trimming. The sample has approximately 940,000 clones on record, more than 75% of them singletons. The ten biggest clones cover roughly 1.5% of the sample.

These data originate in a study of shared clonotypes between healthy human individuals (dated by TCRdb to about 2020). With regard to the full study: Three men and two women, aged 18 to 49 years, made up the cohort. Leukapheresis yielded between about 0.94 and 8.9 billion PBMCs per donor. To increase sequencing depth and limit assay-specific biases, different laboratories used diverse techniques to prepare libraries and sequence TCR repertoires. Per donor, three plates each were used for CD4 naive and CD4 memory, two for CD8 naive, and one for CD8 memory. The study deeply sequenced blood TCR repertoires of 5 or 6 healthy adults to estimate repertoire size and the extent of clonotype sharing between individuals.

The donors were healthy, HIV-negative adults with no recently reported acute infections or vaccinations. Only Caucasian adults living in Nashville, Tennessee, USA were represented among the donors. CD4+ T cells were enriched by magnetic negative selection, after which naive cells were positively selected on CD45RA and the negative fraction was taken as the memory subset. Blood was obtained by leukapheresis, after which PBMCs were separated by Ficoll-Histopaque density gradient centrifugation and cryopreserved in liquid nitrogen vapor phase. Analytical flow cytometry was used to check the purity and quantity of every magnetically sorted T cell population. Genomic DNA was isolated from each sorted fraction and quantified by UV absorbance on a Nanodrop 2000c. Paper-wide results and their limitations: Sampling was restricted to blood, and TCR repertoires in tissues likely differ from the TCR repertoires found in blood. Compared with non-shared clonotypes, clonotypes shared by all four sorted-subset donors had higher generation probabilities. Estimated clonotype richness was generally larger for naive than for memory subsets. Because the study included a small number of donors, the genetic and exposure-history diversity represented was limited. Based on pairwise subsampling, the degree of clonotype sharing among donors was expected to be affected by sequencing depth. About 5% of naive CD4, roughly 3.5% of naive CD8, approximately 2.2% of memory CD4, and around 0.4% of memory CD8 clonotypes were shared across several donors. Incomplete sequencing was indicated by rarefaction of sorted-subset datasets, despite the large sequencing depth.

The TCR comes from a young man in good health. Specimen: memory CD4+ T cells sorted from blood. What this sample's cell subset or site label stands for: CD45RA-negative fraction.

The CDR3 in this case is CSVGVGDYGYTF. DNA sequence: TGCAGCGTTGGCGTCGGGGACTATGGCTACACCTTC. The chain uses TRBV29-1 and TRBJ1-2; confidence is insufficient to name the D gene. V sheds 4 bases and J sheds 3 bases, leaving 9 bases between their ends. From the cysteine through the phenylalanine, the CDR3 covers 12 amino acids. Only the CDR3 part of the read is kept: 36 bases, read in frame from the first base. Sequences SQVTM (CDR1) and ANQGSEA (CDR2) are obtained from the germline V gene.